This TCR beta chain was profiled in a study of blood T cell repertoires in COVID-19. Only in-frame clones appear in the TCRdb table, and some are missing; sequencing was by immunoSEQ multiplex PCR. The sample lists about 190,000 clones, approximately 91% occurring once. The CDR3 contains 16 residues. The germline V and J ends were trimmed by 2 bases and 1 base, with 12 bases remaining between them. CDR1 is MDHEN, CDR2 SYDVKM, per germline. Specimen: peripheral blood. V is TRBV28 and J is TRBJ1-5; D call uncertain. The TCR sequence derives from a man aged 35 to 55 with acute or convalescent COVID-19. CDR3 DNA sequence: TGTGCCAGCAGTTTAGGCCCGGGGAGAAGCAATCAGCCCCAGCATTTT. This translates into CASSLGPGRSNQPQHF.